Here is one T cell receptor (beta chain) with its context. This record comes from a study of blood T cell repertoires in COVID-19. Study at large: Sample material is recorded as cDNA or gDNA derived from T cells, B-cell-depleted T cells, or PBMCs.

The table came from immunoSEQ multiplex PCR; TCRdb's copy has only in-frame clones and leaves some out. The sample shows about 400,000 clones, 70% to 90% of them seen only once. Deletions cut 7 bases from V and 0 bases from J, with 14 bases between. This CDR3 is built from 14 residues. The V gene's germline CDR1 is SGHKS and CDR2 YYEKEE (reference sequence). The clonotype originates from a man in his forties with acute or convalescent COVID-19. The chain employs TRBV5-5 and TRBJ2-7; D possibly corresponds to TRBD2 (6 bases). The sequencing input was peripheral blood. CDR3 sequence: CASYKGTFSYEQYF. Written as DNA, the CDR3 is TGTGCCAGCTATAAGGGGACTTTCTCCTACGAGCAGTACTTC.